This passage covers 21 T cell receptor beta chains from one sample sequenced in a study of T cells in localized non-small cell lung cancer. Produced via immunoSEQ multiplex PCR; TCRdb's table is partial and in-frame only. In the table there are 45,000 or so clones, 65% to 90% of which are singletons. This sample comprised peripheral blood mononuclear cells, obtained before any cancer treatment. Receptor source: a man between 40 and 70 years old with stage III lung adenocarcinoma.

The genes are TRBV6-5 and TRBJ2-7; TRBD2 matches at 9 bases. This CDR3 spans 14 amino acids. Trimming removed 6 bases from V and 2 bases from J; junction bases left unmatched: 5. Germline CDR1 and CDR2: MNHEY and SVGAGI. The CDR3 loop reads CASRAGGRPYEQYF. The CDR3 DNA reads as TGTGCCAGCAGGGCGGGGGGGCGACCCTACGAGCAGTACTTC.

The CDR3 DNA sequence: TGTGCCAGCAGCGTAGAGGTTAGGGGCACAGATACGCAGTATTTT. It encodes CASSVEVRGTDTQYF. The chain has TRBV9 and TRBJ2-3; D uncertain. Trimming left V 0 bases short and J 1 base short, with 9 bases between. The CDR3 is made up of 15 amino acids. Germline-derived CDR1 and CDR2 are SGDLS and YYNGEE.

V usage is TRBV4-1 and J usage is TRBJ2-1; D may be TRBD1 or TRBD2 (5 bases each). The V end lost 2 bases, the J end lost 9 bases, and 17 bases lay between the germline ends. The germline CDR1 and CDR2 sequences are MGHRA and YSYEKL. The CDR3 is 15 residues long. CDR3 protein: CASSQNPGWDGEQFF. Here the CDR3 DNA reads TGCGCCAGCAGCCAAAATCCGGGGTGGGACGGTGAGCAGTTCTTC.

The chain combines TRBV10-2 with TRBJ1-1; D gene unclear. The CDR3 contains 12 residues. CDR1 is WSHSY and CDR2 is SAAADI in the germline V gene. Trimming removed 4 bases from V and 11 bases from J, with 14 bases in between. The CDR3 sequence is CASSVGVERAFF. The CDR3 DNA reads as TGCGCCAGCAGTGTCGGGGTGGAGAGGGCTTTCTTT.

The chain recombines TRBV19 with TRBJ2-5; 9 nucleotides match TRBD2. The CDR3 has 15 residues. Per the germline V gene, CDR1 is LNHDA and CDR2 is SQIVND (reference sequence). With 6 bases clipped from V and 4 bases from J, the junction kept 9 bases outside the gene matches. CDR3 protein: CASRVRGTSPETQYF. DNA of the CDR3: TGTGCCAGTAGGGTCCGTGGGACTAGCCCAGAGACCCAGTACTTC.

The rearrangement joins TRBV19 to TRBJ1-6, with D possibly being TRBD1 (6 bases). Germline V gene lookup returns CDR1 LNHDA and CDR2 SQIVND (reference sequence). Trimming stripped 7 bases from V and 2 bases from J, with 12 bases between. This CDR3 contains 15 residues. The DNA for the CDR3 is TGTGCCAGTACCCTAGAGGGGGCCTATAATTCACCCCTCCACTTT. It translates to CASTLEGAYNSPLHF. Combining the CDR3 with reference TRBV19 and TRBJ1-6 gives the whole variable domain DGGITQSPKYLFRKEGQNVTLSCEQNLNHDAMYWYRQDPGQGLRLIYYSQIVNDFQKGDIAEGYSVSREKKESFPLTVTSAQKNPTAFYLCASTLEGAYNSPLHFGNGTRLTVT.

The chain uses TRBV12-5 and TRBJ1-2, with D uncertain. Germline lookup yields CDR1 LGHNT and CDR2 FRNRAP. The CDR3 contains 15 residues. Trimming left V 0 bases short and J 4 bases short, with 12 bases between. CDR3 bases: TGTGCTAGTGGTTTGGTTTCCCGACATAGCTATGGCTACACCTTC. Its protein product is CASGLVSRHSYGYTF.

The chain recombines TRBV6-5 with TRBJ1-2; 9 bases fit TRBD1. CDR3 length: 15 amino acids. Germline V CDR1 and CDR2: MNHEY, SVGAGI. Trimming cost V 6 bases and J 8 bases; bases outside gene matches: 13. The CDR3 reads CASSRGGQGGRGYTF. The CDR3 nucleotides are TGTGCCAGCAGCCGAGGGGGACAGGGAGGAAGGGGCTACACCTTC.

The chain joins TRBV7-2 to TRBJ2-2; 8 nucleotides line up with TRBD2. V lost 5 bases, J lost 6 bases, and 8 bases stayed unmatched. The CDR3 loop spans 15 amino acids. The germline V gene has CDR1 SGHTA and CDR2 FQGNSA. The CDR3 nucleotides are TGTGCCAGCAGCGGCCCCGGGACTAGAGCCGGGGAGCTGTTTTTT. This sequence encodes CASSGPGTRAGELFF.

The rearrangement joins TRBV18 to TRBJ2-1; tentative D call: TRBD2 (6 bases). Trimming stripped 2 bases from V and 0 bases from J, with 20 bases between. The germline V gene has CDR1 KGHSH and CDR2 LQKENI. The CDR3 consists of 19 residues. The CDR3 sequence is CASSPREETRVSSYNEQFF. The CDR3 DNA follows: TGTGCCAGCTCACCAAGAGAGGAGACTAGGGTCAGCTCCTACAATGAGCAGTTCTTC.

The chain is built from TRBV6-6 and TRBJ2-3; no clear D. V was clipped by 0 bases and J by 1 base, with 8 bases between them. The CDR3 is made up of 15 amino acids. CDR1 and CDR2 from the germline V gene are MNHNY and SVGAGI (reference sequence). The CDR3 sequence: CASSYSGGGTDTQYF. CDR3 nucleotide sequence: TGTGCCAGCAGTTACTCAGGCGGCGGCACAGATACGCAGTATTTT.

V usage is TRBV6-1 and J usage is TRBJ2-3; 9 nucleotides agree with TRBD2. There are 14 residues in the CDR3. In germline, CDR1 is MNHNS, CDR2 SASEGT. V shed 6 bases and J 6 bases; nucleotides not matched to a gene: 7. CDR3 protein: CASRTLAGPDTQYF. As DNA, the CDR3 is TGTGCCAGCAGGACCCTAGCGGGGCCGGATACGCAGTATTTT.

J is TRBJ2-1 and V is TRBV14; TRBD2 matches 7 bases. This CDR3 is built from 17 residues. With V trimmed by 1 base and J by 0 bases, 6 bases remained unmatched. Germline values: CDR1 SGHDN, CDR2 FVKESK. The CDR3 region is CASSQVWDYVSYNEQFF. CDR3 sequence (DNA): TGTGCCAGCAGCCAAGTCTGGGACTACGTCTCCTACAATGAGCAGTTCTTC.

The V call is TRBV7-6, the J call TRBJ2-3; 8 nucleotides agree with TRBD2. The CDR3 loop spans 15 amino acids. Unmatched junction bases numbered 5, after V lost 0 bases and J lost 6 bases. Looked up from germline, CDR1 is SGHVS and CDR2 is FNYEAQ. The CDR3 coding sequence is TGTGCCAGCAGCTTAGCGGTTAGCGGGGCCGATACGCAGTATTTT. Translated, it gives CASSLAVSGADTQYF.

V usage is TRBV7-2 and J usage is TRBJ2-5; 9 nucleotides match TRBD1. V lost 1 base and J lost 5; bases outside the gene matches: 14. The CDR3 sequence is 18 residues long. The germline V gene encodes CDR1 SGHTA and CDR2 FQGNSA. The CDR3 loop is CASSLVLTDRGWLETQYF. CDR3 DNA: TGTGCCAGCAGCTTAGTACTTACGGACAGGGGCTGGTTGGAGACCCAGTACTTC.

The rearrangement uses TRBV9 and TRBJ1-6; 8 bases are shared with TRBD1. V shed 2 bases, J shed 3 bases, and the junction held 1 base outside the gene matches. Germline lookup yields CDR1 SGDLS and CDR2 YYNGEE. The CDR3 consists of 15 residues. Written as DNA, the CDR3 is TGTGCCAGCAGCGTGGGACAGGTCTATAATTCACCCCTCCACTTT. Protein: CASSVGQVYNSPLHF.

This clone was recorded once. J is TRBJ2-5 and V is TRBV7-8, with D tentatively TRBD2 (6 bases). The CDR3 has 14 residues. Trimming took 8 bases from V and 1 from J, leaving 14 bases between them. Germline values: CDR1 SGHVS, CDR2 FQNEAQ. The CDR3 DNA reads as TGTGCCAGCTGGGGAGGAGGGATCCAAGAGACCCAGTACTTC. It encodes CASWGGGIQETQYF.

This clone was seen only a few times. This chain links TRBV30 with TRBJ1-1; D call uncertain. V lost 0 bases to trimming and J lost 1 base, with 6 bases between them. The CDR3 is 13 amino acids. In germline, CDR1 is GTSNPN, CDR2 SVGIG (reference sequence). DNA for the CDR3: TGTGCCTGGAGTGTCACAGCGAACACTGAAGCTTTCTTT. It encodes CAWSVTANTEAFF.

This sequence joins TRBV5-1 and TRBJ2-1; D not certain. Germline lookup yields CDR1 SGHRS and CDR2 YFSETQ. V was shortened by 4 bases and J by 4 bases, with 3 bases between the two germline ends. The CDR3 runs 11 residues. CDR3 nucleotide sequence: TGCGCCAGCAGCCTATACAATGAGCAGTTCTTC. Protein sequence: CASSLYNEQFF.

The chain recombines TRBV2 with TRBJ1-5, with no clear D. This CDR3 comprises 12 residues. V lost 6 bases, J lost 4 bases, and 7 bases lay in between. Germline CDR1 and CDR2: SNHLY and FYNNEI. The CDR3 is CASRDGNQPQHF. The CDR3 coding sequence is TGTGCCAGCAGGGACGGTAATCAGCCCCAGCATTTT.

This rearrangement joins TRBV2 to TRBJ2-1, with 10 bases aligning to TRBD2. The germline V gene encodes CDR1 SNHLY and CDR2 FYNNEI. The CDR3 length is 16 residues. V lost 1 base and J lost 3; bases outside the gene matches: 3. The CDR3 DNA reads TGTGCCAGCAGTGAAGGAGGGACTAGCGACTACAATGAGCAGTTCTTC. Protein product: CASSEGGTSDYNEQFF.